This TCR beta chain was recovered during a study of radiotherapy plus CTLA-4 blockade in lung cancer. Trimming removed 4 bases from V and 5 bases from J, with 17 bases in between. The CDR3 extends over 15 amino acids. CDR1 is LNHDA and CDR2 is SQIVND in the germline V gene (reference sequence). TCRdb's copy holds only in-frame clones and misses some; the assay was immunoSEQ multiplex PCR. The sample consists of roughly 50,000 clones, roughly four fifths of them appearing once. V usage is TRBV19 and J usage is TRBJ1-2; TRBD1 might be the D (5 bases). This material consisted of peripheral blood, taken from a patient treated with radiotherapy plus ipilimumab. The TCR comes from a human donor with non-small cell lung cancer who had stable disease on radiotherapy plus ipilimumab. The CDR3 protein is CASSTQLNRYYGYTF. CDR3 sequence (DNA): TGTGCCAGTAGTACCCAATTAAACAGGTATTATGGCTACACCTTC.